These 6 T cell receptor beta chains were all obtained from the same sample, sequenced in a study of quantifying T cell responses using KT2 cells. Turning to the study itself: Reverse transcription used primers in the TCR alpha and beta constant regions.

A single-stranded UMI oligo with SP2 sequence was ligated to cDNA 3' ends. First-round PCR used three to four cycles and beta primers RC1.1 and RC1.2 covering TRBC1 and TRBC2. MiXCR was run by TCRdb on the UMI-ligation and nested PCR reads, yielding one entry per CDR3 protein. The sample has tens of thousands of distinct CDR3 sequences, 10% to 15% seen once. Sequencing input: PBMCs spiked with cells of the T cell clone KT2. Every receptor here comes from a human donor.

This clonotype was observed at least ten times. The gene calls are TRBV20-1 and TRBJ1-1, with a tentative D call TRBD1 (5 bases). CDR3 size: 15 residues. Trimming removed 1 base from V and 3 bases from J, with 15 bases in between. CDR1 DFQATT and CDR2 SNEGSKA come from the germline V gene (reference sequence). This chain's CDR3 is CSARGAQGGDTEAFF. The CDR3 DNA reads TGCAGTGCTAGAGGGGCCCAGGGCGGAGACACTGAAGCTTTCTTT.

V usage is TRBV10-3 and J usage is TRBJ2-1; D is ambiguous. Germline loops: CDR1 ENHRY, CDR2 SYGVKD. The CDR3 consists of 15 residues. Trimming pared 4 bases from V and 0 bases from J, leaving 10 bases between. In DNA form, the CDR3 reads TGTGCCATCAGTGGTGGGGAAGACTCCTACAATGAGCAGTTCTTC. Its translation is CAISGGEDSYNEQFF.

The chain employs TRBV10-1 and TRBJ2-2; D remains ambiguous. Germline lookup yields CDR1 WNHNN and CDR2 SYGVQD (reference sequence). With 3 bases removed from V and 8 bases from J, the gap between germline ends came to 7 bases. There are 12 residues in the CDR3. The CDR3 DNA reads TGCGCCAGCAGTGATGCATGGGGGGAGCTGTTTTTT. Its protein is CASSDAWGELFF.

This clonotype counts as medium-sized (0.01 to 0.1%). The CDR3 DNA sequence: TGTGCCAGCAGTAGGTTGGGGGATGGTGAGCAGTTCTTC. Its translation is CASSRLGDGEQFF. The chain carries TRBV12-3 or TRBV12-4 and TRBJ2-1; D might be TRBD1 or TRBD2, each matching 5 bases. V lost 5 bases and J 9 bases, leaving 14 bases between the germline ends. The CDR3 has 13 residues.

This clonotype was observed many times. The chain has TRBV7-9 and TRBJ1-1, with a possible D match to TRBD1 (5 bases). V gave up 2 bases and J gave up 11 bases, with 12 bases separating them. CDR3 length: 12 residues. From germline, CDR1 is SEHNR and CDR2 FQNEAQ (reference sequence). The CDR3 DNA follows: TGTGCCAGCAGCTTATTTACGGGACTTGCTTTCTTT. Its translation: CASSLFTGLAFF.

This clonotype showed up just a few times. This sequence joins TRBV20-1 and TRBJ1-5, with D perhaps TRBD1 (5 bases). The CDR3 length is 14 residues. Trimming pared 0 bases from V and 7 bases from J, leaving 13 bases between. Looked up from germline, CDR1 is DFQATT and CDR2 is SNEGSKA (reference sequence). The CDR3 loop is CSAREWGSAQPQHF. Written as DNA, the CDR3 is TGCAGTGCTAGAGAGTGGGGGAGTGCACAGCCCCAGCATTTT.